This passage covers 21 T cell receptor beta chains from one sample sequenced in a study of blood T cell repertoires in COVID-19. Assay: immunoSEQ multiplex PCR; the TCRdb copy retains only in-frame clones and omits some. This table has approximately 190,000 clones, 80% to 90% appearing once. Source material: peripheral blood. Receptors were obtained from an elderly man with acute or convalescent COVID-19.

This clone has only a few counts. The V gene is TRBV18, the J gene TRBJ1-6; D ambiguous. The CDR3 extends over 13 amino acids. Trimming shortened V by 6 bases and J by 8 bases, and 11 bases separated the two germline ends. Looked up from germline, CDR1 is KGHSH and CDR2 is LQKENI. CDR3 sequence: CASSLERDSPLHF. For the CDR3, the DNA is TGTGCCAGCTCCCTAGAGCGGGATTCACCCCTCCACTTT.

V and J are TRBV5-6 and TRBJ2-2, with D maybe TRBD2 (6 bases). V lost 4 bases to trimming and J lost 3 bases, with 22 bases between them. This CDR3 region has 18 residues. Germline V gene lookup returns CDR1 SGHDT and CDR2 YYEEEE. This CDR3 reads CASSPYIAVADYTGELFF. The CDR3 DNA sequence: TGTGCCAGCAGCCCATATATAGCTGTAGCGGATTACACCGGGGAGCTGTTTTTT. Supplemented by reference TRBV5-6 and TRBJ2-2, the full variable domain reads DAGVTQSPTHLIKTRGQQVTLRCSPKSGHDTVSWYQQALGQGPQFIFQYYEEEERQRGNFPDRFSGHQFPNYSSELNVNALLLGDSALYLCASSPYIAVADYTGELFFGEGSRLTVL.

This chain joins TRBV5-1 and TRBJ1-6, with 8 bases identical to TRBD1. This CDR3 contains 16 residues. J gave up 6 bases and V 1 base, and 6 bases lay outside the gene matches. Germline V gene lookup returns CDR1 SGHRS and CDR2 YFSETQ. The CDR3 sequence is CASSLYQGASNSPLHF. The DNA of the CDR3 is TGCGCCAGCAGCTTGTATCAGGGGGCGAGTAATTCACCCCTCCACTTT.

The chain combines TRBV7-2 with TRBJ1-4, with D possibly TRBD1 on 6 matching bases. Looked up from germline, CDR1 is SGHTA and CDR2 is FQGNSA. V lost 0 bases to trimming and J lost 7 bases, with 15 bases between them. The CDR3 is made up of 16 amino acids. The CDR3 region is CASSLANWGRTEKLFF. The CDR3 DNA is TGTGCCAGCAGCTTAGCGAACTGGGGGCGCACTGAAAAACTGTTTTTT.

V and J are TRBV2 and TRBJ2-7; 9 positions match TRBD1. There are 14 residues in the CDR3. CDR1 is SNHLY, CDR2 FYNNEI, per germline. J gave up 4 bases and V 5 bases, and 6 bases lay outside the gene matches. CDR3 DNA: TGTGCCAGCAGTATCGGGACAGGGAAGTACGAGCAGTACTTC. It translates to CASSIGTGKYEQYF.

The chain combines TRBV7-9 with TRBJ2-2; 9 bases fit TRBD1. The CDR3 has 16 residues. Trimming at V came to 3 bases and at J to 6 bases, leaving 8 bases not matched to a gene. Germline V lookup: CDR1 SEHNR, CDR2 FQNEAQ (reference sequence). The CDR3 bases are TGTGCCAGCAGCTTCTACAGGACAGGGGTTCCCGGGGAGCTGTTTTTT. Translating it yields CASSFYRTGVPGELFF.

This chain uses TRBV10-3 with TRBJ2-3; 8 bases agree with TRBD2. This CDR3 has 14 amino acids. V lost 0 bases, J lost 15 bases, and 11 bases stayed unmatched. Germline assignment: CDR1 ENHRY and CDR2 SYGVKD. CDR3 loop: CAISESSTSVKIYF. The CDR3 nucleotides read TGTGCCATCAGTGAGTCCTCGACTAGCGTCAAAATCTATTTT.

The rearrangement links TRBV6-2 or TRBV6-3 to TRBJ1-2; D gene unclear. The V end was cut by 3 bases, the J end by 3 bases, with 8 bases between. The CDR3 sequence is 13 residues long. The germline gives CDR1 MNHEY, CDR2 SVGEGT. The CDR3 DNA reads TGTGCCAGCAGTTATAACAGCCACTATGGCTACACCTTC. It codes for CASSYNSHYGYTF.

This chain links TRBV5-1 with TRBJ1-1; 7 bases are a match to TRBD1. With 4 bases clipped from V and 1 base from J, the junction kept 10 bases outside the gene matches. Germline CDR1 reads SGHRS; CDR2 reads YFSETQ. The CDR3 sequence is 16 residues long. CDR3 bases: TGCGCCAGCAGCCGGGACAGCCTAATTCGGAACACTGAAGCTTTCTTT. This codes for CASSRDSLIRNTEAFF.

This chain joins TRBV7-6 and TRBJ2-1; D gene uncertain. The CDR3 has 17 residues. Germline V gene data show CDR1 as SGHVS and CDR2 as FNYEAQ. V was shortened by 1 base and J by 0 bases, with 13 bases between the two germline ends. The CDR3 here is CASSLVTAISSYNEQFF. The CDR3 DNA follows: TGTGCCAGCAGCTTAGTAACAGCCATAAGCTCCTACAATGAGCAGTTCTTC.

The chain carries TRBV4-3 and TRBJ2-2; D is possibly TRBD1 (5 bases). Looked up from germline, CDR1 is LGHNA and CDR2 is YSLEER. V was clipped by 1 base and J by 6 bases, with 6 bases between them. The CDR3 extends over 13 amino acids. CDR3 in amino acids: CASSQVGAGELFF. The CDR3 DNA reads as TGCGCCAGCAGCCAAGTAGGGGCCGGGGAGCTGTTTTTT.

The gene calls are TRBV20-1 and TRBJ1-2, with D perhaps matching TRBD1 (6 bases). Germline V gives CDR1 DFQATT, CDR2 SNEGSKA (reference sequence). V lost 3 bases to trimming and J lost 1 base, with 21 bases between them. The CDR3 contains 17 residues. The CDR3 reads CSASGSGQPSNNYGYTF. The CDR3, as DNA: TGCAGTGCTAGTGGGTCTGGACAGCCTTCCAATAACTATGGCTACACCTTC.

The chain carries TRBV6-4 and TRBJ1-1; 7 bases are shared with TRBD1. The CDR3 has 18 residues. The germline V gene has CDR1 MRHNA and CDR2 SNTAGT. Losses at the gene ends were 0 bases for V and 0 bases for J; bases not matched to a gene: 10. The CDR3 loop reads CASSDSFAGGSMNTEAFF. DNA for the CDR3: TGTGCCAGCAGTGACTCTTTCGCAGGGGGATCCATGAACACTGAAGCTTTCTTT.

The chain's CDR3 is CATLDSREPQHF. The CDR3 region has the DNA TGTGCCACCCTGGACTCCCGGGAGCCCCAGCATTTT. The chain employs TRBV28 and TRBJ1-5; D call uncertain. This CDR3 spans 12 amino acids. CDR1 and CDR2 (germline): MDHEN, SYDVKM. Trimming removed 10 bases at V and 8 bases at J, with 15 bases between.

A remark on this clone: Other nucleotide sequences from this sample produce the same CDR3. CDR3 in amino acids: CASSQAGTSGYNEQFF. The CDR3 DNA follows: TGTGCCAGCAGCCAAGCGGGGACTAGCGGATACAATGAGCAGTTCTTC. The chain joins TRBV3-1 (or the pseudogene TRBV3-2) to TRBJ2-1; 11 bases map to TRBD2. The V gene's germline CDR1 is LGHDT and CDR2 YNNKEL (reference sequence). CDR3 length equals 16 residues. Germline trimming cut 1 base from V and 4 bases from J; bases unmatched to any gene: 3.

This chain joins TRBV19 and TRBJ2-2, with 10 bases lining up with TRBD1. Germline CDR1 is LNHDA and CDR2 is SQIVND (reference sequence). The CDR3 sequence is 15 residues long. Germline trimming cut 5 bases from V and 5 bases from J; bases unmatched to any gene: 5. The CDR3 is CASSFGTGVTGELFF. In nucleotides, the CDR3 is TGTGCCAGTAGTTTCGGGACAGGGGTGACCGGGGAGCTGTTTTTT.

The chain joins TRBV29-1 to TRBJ1-2, with 8 bases matching TRBD1. The CDR3 runs 15 residues. V shed 3 bases and J 4 bases; nucleotides not matched to a gene: 10. Germline V CDR1 and CDR2: SQVTM, ANQGSEA. For the CDR3, the DNA is TGCAGCGTTGAGGCTACAGGGGGTGATACCTATGGCTACACCTTC. Residues: CSVEATGGDTYGYTF.

The rearrangement uses TRBV9 and TRBJ2-1; 9 positions agree with TRBD2. The CDR3 spans 15 residues. Trimming removed 4 bases from V and 4 bases from J; junction bases left unmatched: 6. Germline V gene lookup returns CDR1 SGDLS and CDR2 YYNGEE. CDR3 in amino acids: CASSTGTSQYNEQFF. CDR3 bases: TGTGCCAGCAGCACCGGGACTAGCCAATACAATGAGCAGTTCTTC.

The V and J genes are TRBV27 and TRBJ2-7; D is perhaps TRBD1 (6 bases). CDR3 length equals 11 residues. Trimming removed 9 bases at V and 5 bases at J, with 11 bases between. Germline lookup yields CDR1 MNHEY and CDR2 SMNVEV (reference sequence). In nucleotides, the CDR3 is TGTGCCAGTGGGGGCCGCCACGAGCAGTACTTC. Protein sequence: CASGGRHEQYF.

The rearrangement uses TRBV6-6 and TRBJ2-7, with a tentative D call TRBD2 (5 bases). Per germline, CDR1 MNHNY and CDR2 SVGAGI (reference sequence). V lost 0 bases to trimming and J lost 0 bases, with 9 bases between them. CDR3 size: 15 residues. CDR3 residues: CASSYSRDPSYEQYV. CDR3 DNA: TGTGCCAGCAGTTACTCCCGGGATCCCTCCTACGAGCAGTACGTC.

This sequence joins TRBV7-8 and TRBJ2-2, with TRBD2 as a possible D gene (6 bases). The V gene lost 5 bases and the J gene lost 4 bases, with 14 bases spanning the gap. Germline CDR1 SGHVS, CDR2 FQNEAQ. The CDR3 runs to 15 residues. The CDR3 DNA reads TGTGCCAGCAGCCCACGGGACTTTTCCACCGGGGAGCTGTTTTTT. Translation: CASSPRDFSTGELFF.